This T cell receptor beta chain appears in the sequencing data of a study of T cells in Graves' hyperthyroidism and ophthalmopathy (dated by TCRdb to 2018 to 2020). Background for the entire study: Peripheral blood was sampled at the time of initial diagnosis, prior to any treatment. To identify TCR V-J signatures that set the groups apart, the researchers used a discovery cohort of more than 95 patients, made up of under 45 with Graves' ophthalmopathy and 57 with stable Graves' hyperthyroidism. Prospective prediction of ophthalmopathy was tested in an independent validation cohort consisting of fewer than 20 hyperthyroidism patients and around 16 patients who later progressed to ophthalmopathy. The 100 discovery patients were randomly split 7:3 into training and test sets. In about 6 Graves' hyperthyroidism patients, the study also compared T-cell repertoires from thyroid tissue with T-cell repertoires from blood. Once sampling was done, hyperthyroidism patients were given methimazole at a starting dose of 30 mg daily, whereas ophthalmopathy patients were given high-dose intravenous methylprednisolone. TCR Vbeta CDR3 sequencing of around 130 peripheral blood samples (under 45 ophthalmopathy, 75 to 85 hyperthyroidism and roughly 17 progressor patients) is reported in the paper.

Many counts were recorded for this clonotype. What this receptor recognizes is not known. No qualities accompany the bases; no much larger clone lies one base away. The study at large found these results: In validation, progression to ophthalmopathy was predicted by the model with nearly 71% sensitivity and roughly 72% specificity, a median of about 6 months before onset. Most expanded thyroid clonotypes (frequency above 0.001) were also detected in blood, a finding suggesting that blood repertoires may reflect thyroid immune responses. In cross-validation, a model built on a 13 V-J signature told ophthalmopathy apart from stable hyperthyroidism with about 90% sensitivity and about 81% specificity, and in testing the same model reached 80%/75%. No statistical method was used to set the sample size in advance, and investigators knew the group allocation.

Amplification of TCR beta CDR3 regions was carried out from RNA transcripts. The TCR CDR3 was subjected to a first round of RT-PCR using the HTBI primer set and the Qiagen OneStep RT-PCR kit. Libraries were constructed in a second round of multiplex PCR, after which size selection and purification were performed. Libraries were sequenced paired-end with 100 bp reads on an Illumina HiSeq2000. The authors' analysis ran thus. SOAPnuke was used to process the raw data, with reads discarded if the reads contained adapters or uncalled bases, had a mean Phred below 15, or lacked an exact constant-primer or identifier match. COPE v1.2.5 was used to merge the high-quality paired reads, and each unique nucleotide sequence was defined as a clonotype. MiTCR v1.1 was used to align the clonotypes against IMGT TRBV, TRBD and TRBJ reference segments. Only V-J combinations with frequency above 0.0001, covering 99% to 99.2% of repertoires, were analysed. The TCS score was defined as F50 (clonal expansion) divided by E x V (chaos), with BLOSUM62-based TCRdist calculated between CDR3 peptides within each V-J. Welch's t-statistics and random forest reduced roughly 530 V-J features to roughly 13, which were used in a naive Bayes classifier (R e1071). Through fastp at Q25 and MiXCR, TCRdb rebuilt clones from the public reads, retaining in-frame beta chains. One record per CDR3 amino acid sequence lists the most common genes and DNA. The V and J calls were not made by the authors but by TCRdb's processing. Recorded for this sample are some 500,000 distinct CDR3 sequences; roughly 24% of them occurred a single time. Jointly, the top ten make up approximately 10% of the sample.

Ophthalmopathy patients had moderately to severely active disease, with a Clinical Activity Score of 3 or more, a NOSPECS grade of 4 or more, and a disease duration of less than 3 months. The study excluded patients with uncontrolled infections, other autoimmune diseases, pregnancy or lactation. Diagnoses were based on clinical symptoms, serum thyroxine and TRAb, thyroid ultrasound and orbital computed tomography. PBMCs were separated from around 9.1 ml of fresh peripheral blood using Ficoll-Paque density gradient centrifugation. Total RNA was extracted using Trizol reagent, and RNA quality was assessed on an Agilent 2100 Bioanalyzer. Sequences were obtained from blood. The sequence was collected from a woman in her thirties with Graves' ophthalmopathy.

The nucleotides are TGTGCCAGCAGTGATCTAGGGATTCAGCCCCAGCATTTT. Its amino acids are CASSDLGIQPQHF. The chain is assembled from TRBV6-1 and TRBJ1-5, with no reliable assignment of the D segment. The germline V gene yields MNHNS for CDR1 and SASEGT for CDR2. The CDR3 sequence holds 13 residues, the cysteine and phenylalanine included. Of all the DNA, just the CDR3 is kept, 39 bases in frame from base 1. The junction carries 9 bases between V and J, which are trimmed by 3 bases and 6 bases respectively.